This T cell receptor (beta chain) was captured by sequencing in a study of blood T cell repertoires in COVID-19. As for the study in general: Acute-phase and convalescent COVID-19 samples originated in the United States, Italy and Spain. The cDNA or gDNA used as material had been derived from T cells, B-cell-depleted T cells, or PBMCs.

In the study's own analysis: Researchers report that nucleated cell counts were estimated from reference gene primer amplification. The protocol was immunoSEQ multiplex PCR, while the TCRdb copy is restricted to in-frame clones and leaves out a portion. V, J and clone size are taken as reported in that table, and D and trimming were inferred from the DNA itself. The data show some 50,000 clones, 80% to 90% seen once. The origin of this receptor is a man in his fifties or sixties with acute or convalescent COVID-19. The sequenced sample consisted of peripheral blood.

The CDR3 region has the DNA TGTGCCAGCAGCTTGGCTCGGGGGGCAGATCAGCCCCAGCATTTT. This codes for CASSLARGADQPQHF. The chain carries TRBV5-8 and TRBJ1-5, with D perhaps TRBD1 (6 bases). The ends were cut back, 0 bases at V and 5 bases at J, with 12 bases in the middle. The CDR3 contains 15 residues. CDR1 and CDR2 from the germline V gene are SGHTS and YDEGEE. Variable domain in full (rest from reference TRBV5-8 and TRBJ1-5): EAGVTQSPTHLIKTRGQQATLRCSPISGHTSVYWYQQALGLGLQFLLWYDEGEERNRGNFPPRFSGRQFPNYSSELNVNALELEDSALYLCASSLARGADQPQHFGDGTRLSIL.